This T cell receptor beta chain came from a study of OX40 agonist ivuxolimab in advanced cancers. Turning to the study itself: A history of anti-PD-1, anti-PD-L1 or anti-CTLA-4 therapy was acceptable, and more than 30% had some.

Clones were read by immunoSEQ multiplex PCR, and TCRdb kept only the in-frame ones, dropping some. The table includes fewer than 70,000 clones, less than 85% detected once. V was cut by 3 bases and J by 7 bases, with 7 bases left in between. The CDR3 extends over 11 amino acids. Germline V gene lookup returns CDR1 DFQATT and CDR2 SNEGSKA (reference sequence). The receptor comes from an adult with an advanced solid tumor such as melanoma, head and neck, liver or kidney cancer. The genes are TRBV20-1 and TRBJ2-1; unclear D gene. This sample comprised CD4+ or CD8+ T cells sorted from blood, obtained in a trial of the OX40 agonist ivuxolimab. The CDR3 nucleotides read TGCAGTGCTAGTCCGACGAATGAGCAGTTCTTC. This sequence encodes CSASPTNEQFF.